This entry features one TCR beta chain sequence. As yet, its antigen is unknown. These data come from a study of T cells in Graves' hyperthyroidism and ophthalmopathy. Whole-study findings and limits: Blood held most thyroid clonotypes expanded above 0.001 frequency. Stable hyperthyroidism and ophthalmopathy were separated using 13 V-J signatures.

Using RNA transcripts as the source, TCR beta CDR3 regions were amplified. HTBI primers were the set used in a first-round RT-PCR of the TCR CDR3. TCRdb processed the multiplex PCR reads anew with MiXCR; each CDR3 protein has one entry. The repertoire has approximately 740,000 distinct CDR3 sequences, 12% to 15% of them found once; the top ten carry 10% to 13%. The trim removed 6 bases at V and 7 bases at J, leaving 8 bases unmatched. CDR1 and CDR2 from the germline V gene are MNHNS and SASEGT. There are 13 residues in the CDR3. This rearrangement joins TRBV6-1 to TRBJ2-7; 8 positions match TRBD1. Material for sequencing was blood. The receptor comes from a woman younger than 35 with Graves' hyperthyroidism. The CDR3 loop reads CASRPDRGGEQYF. The CDR3, as DNA: TGTGCCAGCAGGCCCGACAGGGGCGGAGAGCAGTACTTC.